This record covers a single T cell receptor beta chain. The antigen remains unidentified. Some 30,000 T cell genomes (about 0.2 ug DNA) went into each sorted-subset replicate. Sequencing was performed with immunoSEQ multiplex PCR; in TCRdb, only in-frame clones are kept and a portion is missing. Of more than 2,000,000 clones detected, 90% to 95% appear once; the ten largest clones hold 0.39%. Study donors comprised healthy, HIV-negative adults devoid of recent acute infection or vaccination. CD4+ cells underwent separation, giving CD45RA+ naive and CD45RA-negative memory subsets. This specimen belongs to a study of shared clonotypes between healthy human individuals. Study observations and caveats: Generation of non-shared clonotypes was less probable than generation of clonotypes shared by all four donors.

The V end was cut by 4 bases, the J end by 3 bases, with 11 bases between. Germline values: CDR1 SGHDT, CDR2 YYEEEE. CDR3 length: 14 residues. The receptor comes from a man younger than 30 in good health. Some clones in this sample may be carry-over from other donors' samples. What was sequenced was naive CD4+ T cells from PBMCs. Subset defined: CD45RA+ positively selected. The rearrangement links TRBV5-6 to TRBJ1-5; a possible D gene is TRBD1 (5 bases). CDR3 coding DNA: TGTGCCAGCAGCACTAGACAGACCAATCAGCCCCAGCATTTT. Protein: CASSTRQTNQPQHF.